This paragraph covers one T cell receptor beta chain sequence. The target antigen is unknown. This CDR3 region has 17 residues. Germline CDR1 is LNHDA and CDR2 is SQIVND (reference sequence). V lost 1 base and J lost 0, with 15 bases in between. This sample is part of a study of shared clonotypes between healthy human individuals. Study outcomes and limitations: Generally, naive subsets came out with larger estimated richness than memory subsets. Among donors, the sharing of clonotypes was expected to be influenced by sequencing depth.

Those who donated, Caucasian adults without exception, all lived in Nashville, Tennessee. In the original processing: With immunoSEQ giving junction-only sequences and no quality scores, filtering differed. Some clones are missing from TCRdb's copy, which holds only in-frame ones; the method was immunoSEQ multiplex PCR. The V and J calls and clone size come from that table; D and trimming were worked out from the DNA. Seen here are about 2.4 million clones, roughly 93% observed once, and the top ten hold about 0.39%. The chain joins TRBV19 to TRBJ1-1; weak D call: TRBD1 (5 bases). Sequenced sample: naive CD4+ T cells from PBMCs. As for subset: CD45RA+ positively selected. This sequence originates from a man between 18 and 35 years old in good health. Some clones in this sample may be carry-over from other donors' samples. CDR3 region: CASSIGQGTAMNTEAFF. For the CDR3, the DNA is TGTGCCAGTAGTATAGGGCAGGGTACCGCCATGAACACTGAAGCTTTCTTT. Drawing the rest from reference TRBV19 and TRBJ1-1, the complete variable domain is DGGITQSPKYLFRKEGQNVTLSCEQNLNHDAMYWYRQDPGQGLRLIYYSQIVNDFQKGDIAEGYSVSREKKESFPLTVTSAQKNPTAFYLCASSIGQGTAMNTEAFFGQGTRLTVV.